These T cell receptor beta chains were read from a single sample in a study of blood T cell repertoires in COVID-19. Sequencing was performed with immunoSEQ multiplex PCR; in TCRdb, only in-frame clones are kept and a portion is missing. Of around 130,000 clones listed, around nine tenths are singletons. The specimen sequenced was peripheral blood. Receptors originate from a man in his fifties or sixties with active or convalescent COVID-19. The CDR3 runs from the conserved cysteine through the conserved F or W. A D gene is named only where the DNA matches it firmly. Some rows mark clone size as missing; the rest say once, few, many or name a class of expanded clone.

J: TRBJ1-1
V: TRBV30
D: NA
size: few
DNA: TGTGCCTGGAACTTGCTAGGTTTTTCGAACACTGAAGCTTTCTTT
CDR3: CAWNLLGFSNTEAFF

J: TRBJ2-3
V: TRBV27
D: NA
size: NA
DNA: TGTGCCACCTCGACAGGTAGCACAGATACGCAGTATTTT
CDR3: CATSTGSTDTQYF

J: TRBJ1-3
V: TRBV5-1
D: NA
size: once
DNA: TGCGCCAGCAGACTCCGGGACACCATATTCTCTGGAAACACCATATATTTT
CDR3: CASRLRDTIFSGNTIYF

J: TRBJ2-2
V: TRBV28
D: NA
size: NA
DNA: TGTGCCAGCTTACAAAACACCGGGGAGCTGTTTTTT
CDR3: CASLQNTGELFF

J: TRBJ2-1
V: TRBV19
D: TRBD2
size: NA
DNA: TGTGCCAGTAGTATAGGGGGGACTAGCGGCACCAGTGAGCAGTTCTTC
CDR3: CASSIGGTSGTSEQFF

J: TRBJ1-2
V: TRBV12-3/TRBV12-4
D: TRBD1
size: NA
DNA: TGTGCCAGCAGTTACAGGGGAGGCTACACCTTC
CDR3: CASSYRGGYTF

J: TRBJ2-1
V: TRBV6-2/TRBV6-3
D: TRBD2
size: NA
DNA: TGTGCCAGCAGTCCAACAAAATTCCGGACTAGCGACGACAATGAGCAGTTCTTC
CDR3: CASSPTKFRTSDDNEQFF

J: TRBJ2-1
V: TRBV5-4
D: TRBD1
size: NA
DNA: TGTGCCAGCAGCTTGACCGGGACAGGGGGGGCCAATGAGCAGTTCTTC
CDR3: CASSLTGTGGANEQFF

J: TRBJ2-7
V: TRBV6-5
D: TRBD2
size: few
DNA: TGTGCCAGCAAACTGGGACTAGCGGGGTCCGAGCAGTACTTC
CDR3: CASKLGLAGSEQYF

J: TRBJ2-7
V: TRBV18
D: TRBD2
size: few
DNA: TGTGCCAGCTCACCAGGGGGGGGTGAGCAGTACTTC
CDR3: CASSPGGGEQYF

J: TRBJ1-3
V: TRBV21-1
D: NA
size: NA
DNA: TGTGCCAGCGCGGGAAACACCATATATTTT
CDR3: CASAGNTIYF

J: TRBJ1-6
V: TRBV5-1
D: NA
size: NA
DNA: TGCGCCAGCAGGACGGGACAAGATAATTCACCCCTCCACTTT
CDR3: CASRTGQDNSPLHF

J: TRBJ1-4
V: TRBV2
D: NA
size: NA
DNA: TGTGCCAGCAGTGGGGGACTGCCGGTCCGGGGGAATGAAAAACTGTTTTTT
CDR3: CASSGGLPVRGNEKLFF

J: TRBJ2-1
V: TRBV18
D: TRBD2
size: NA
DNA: TGTGCCAGCTCACCACCGGGGCTAGCGGGGGGTAATGAGCAGTTCTTC
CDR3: CASSPPGLAGGNEQFF

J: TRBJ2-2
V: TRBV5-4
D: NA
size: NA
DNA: TGTGCCAGCAGCCCACCGACTACGGGGGGCCAGGGCGGGGAGCTGTTTTTT
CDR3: CASSPPTTGGQGGELFF

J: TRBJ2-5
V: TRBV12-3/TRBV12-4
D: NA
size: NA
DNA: TGTGCCAGCAGCGACAGGAACCAAGAGACCCAGTACTTC
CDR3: CASSDRNQETQYF

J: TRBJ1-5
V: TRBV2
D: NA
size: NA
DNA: TGTGCCAGCAGTGGGGTTATTAGGGCCGGGGGCAATCAGCCCCAGCATTTT
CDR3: CASSGVIRAGGNQPQHF